The clone carrying this T cell receptor beta chain came up a few times. Unique molecular identifiers were used in preparing the TCRbeta library. TCRdb itself ran the PCR reads through MiXCR, one entry per CDR3 protein. The sample carries some 240,000 distinct CDR3 sequences, 9.7% recorded once. This sample was included in a study of T-cell reconstitution after alpha-beta-depleted transplantation in children. Germline V lookup: CDR1 SGHAT, CDR2 FQNNGV. Between the trimmed V and J ends, which lost 1 base and 5 bases, there was a span of 20 bases. The CDR3 extends over 18 amino acids. This TCR came from a human donor who donated a stem cell graft to a child with SCID. This rearrangement joins TRBV11-2 to TRBJ1-4; D gene ambiguous. This sample comprised PBMCs from the stem cell graft donor, obtained from the stem cell graft. CDR3 in amino acids: CASSLGVGQRFGNEKLFF. CDR3 sequence (DNA): TGTGCCAGCAGCTTAGGAGTTGGGCAGCGTTTCGGGAATGAAAAACTGTTTTTT.